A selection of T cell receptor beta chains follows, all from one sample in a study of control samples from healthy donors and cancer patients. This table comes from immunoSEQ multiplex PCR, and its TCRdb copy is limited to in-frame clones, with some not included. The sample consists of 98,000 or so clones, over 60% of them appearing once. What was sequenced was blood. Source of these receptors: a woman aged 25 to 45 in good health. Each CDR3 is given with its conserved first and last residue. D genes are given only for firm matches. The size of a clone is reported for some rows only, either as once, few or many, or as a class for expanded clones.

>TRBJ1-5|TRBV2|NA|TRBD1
CASMEDRGYNQPQHF
TGTGCCAGCATGGAGGACAGGGGGTACAATCAGCCCCAGCATTTT
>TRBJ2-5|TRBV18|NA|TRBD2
CASSPQLAGLQETQYF
TGTGCCAGCTCACCTCAGCTAGCGGGGTTACAGGAGACCCAGTACTTC
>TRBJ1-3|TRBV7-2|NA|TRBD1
CASSLDRGAGNTIYF
TGTGCCAGCAGCTTAGACAGGGGTGCTGGAAACACCATATATTTT
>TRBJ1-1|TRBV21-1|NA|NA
CASSTGAEVMNTEAFF
TGTGCCAGCAGTACAGGGGCGGAGGTCATGAACACTGAAGCTTTCTTT
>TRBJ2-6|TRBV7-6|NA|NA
CASSPYASSSGANVLTF
TGTGCCAGCAGCCCCTACGCGTCAAGCTCTGGGGCCAACGTCCTGACTTTC
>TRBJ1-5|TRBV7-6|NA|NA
CASSLEAGPNQPQHF
TGTGCCAGCAGCTTAGAGGCAGGGCCCAATCAGCCCCAGCATTTT
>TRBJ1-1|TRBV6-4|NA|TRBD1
CASSDGQGAEAFF
TGTGCCAGCAGTGACGGACAGGGGGCTGAAGCTTTCTTT
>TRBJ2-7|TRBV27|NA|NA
CASSPQNSGEQYF
TGTGCCAGCAGCCCCCAAAATTCGGGGGAGCAGTACTTC
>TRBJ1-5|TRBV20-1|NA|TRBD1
CSASQGENQPQHF
TGCAGTGCGAGTCAGGGGGAAAATCAGCCCCAGCATTTT
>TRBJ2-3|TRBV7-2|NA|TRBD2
CASSPLAGAPSDTQYF
TGTGCCAGCAGCCCCCTAGCGGGGGCCCCTTCAGATACGCAGTATTTT
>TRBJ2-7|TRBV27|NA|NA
CANSYPLGYEQYF
TGTGCCAACAGTTACCCCTTGGGTTACGAGCAGTACTTC
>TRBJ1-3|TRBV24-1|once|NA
CATSTVHTSSGNTIYF
TGTGCCACCAGTACCGTCCATACGAGCTCTGGAAACACCATATATTTT
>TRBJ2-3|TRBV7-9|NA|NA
CASRPGGSTDTQYF
TGTGCCAGCAGGCCTGGGGGGTCCACAGATACGCAGTATTTT
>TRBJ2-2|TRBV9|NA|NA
CASSVPPSLSFGELFF
TGTGCCAGCAGCGTACCACCAAGTCTCAGTTTCGGGGAGCTGTTTTTT
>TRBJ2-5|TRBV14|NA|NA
CASSQGLETQYF
TGTGCCAGCAGCCAAGGATTAGAGACCCAGTACTTC
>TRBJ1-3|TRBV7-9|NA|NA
CASSRWQALSGNTIYF
TGTGCCAGCAGCAGATGGCAGGCGCTCTCTGGAAACACCATATATTTT
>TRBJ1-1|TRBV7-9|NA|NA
CASSLVRNTEAFF
TGTGCCAGCAGCTTAGTCAGGAACACTGAAGCTTTCTTT
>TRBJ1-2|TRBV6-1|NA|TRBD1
CASSEQGAVYGYTF
TGTGCCAGCAGTGAACAGGGGGCGGTCTATGGCTACACCTTC
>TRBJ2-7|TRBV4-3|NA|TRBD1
CASSQGDRVSEQYF
TGCGCCAGCAGCCAAGGGGACAGGGTTAGCGAGCAGTACTTC
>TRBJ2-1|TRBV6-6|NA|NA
CASTQRGSYNEQFF
TGTGCCAGCACTCAACGGGGCTCCTACAATGAGCAGTTCTTC
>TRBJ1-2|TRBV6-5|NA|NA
CASRTLGDYGYTF
TGTGCCAGCAGAACCCTCGGGGACTATGGCTACACCTTC
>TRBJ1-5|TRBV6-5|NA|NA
CASSYVHSNQPQHF
TGTGCCAGCAGTTACGTACATAGCAATCAGCCCCAGCATTTT
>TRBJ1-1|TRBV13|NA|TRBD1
CASSGFRDRALAFF
TGTGCCAGCAGCGGCTTCCGGGACAGGGCTCTAGCTTTCTTT
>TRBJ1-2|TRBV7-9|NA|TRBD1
CASSLLPRTGVVVGYTF
TGTGCCAGCAGCTTACTACCACGGACAGGGGTCGTGGTGGGCTACACCTTC
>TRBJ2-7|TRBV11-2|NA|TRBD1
CASSLGDEGAYEQYF
TGTGCCAGCAGCTTAGGCGATGAGGGGGCTTACGAGCAGTACTTC
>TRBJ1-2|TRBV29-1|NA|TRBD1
CSVVGQTYGYTF
TGCAGCGTTGTGGGACAGACATATGGCTACACCTTC
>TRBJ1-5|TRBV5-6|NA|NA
CASSLKVQPREPQHF
TGTGCCAGCAGCTTGAAGGTGCAGCCGCGAGAGCCCCAGCATTTT
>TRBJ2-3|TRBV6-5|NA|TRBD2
CASSPGGARADTQYF
TGTGCCAGCAGCCCGGGGGGGGCCCGGGCAGATACGCAGTATTTT
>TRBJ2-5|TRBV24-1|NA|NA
CATSFWITDQETQYF
TGTGCCACCAGTTTCTGGATCACCGACCAAGAGACCCAGTACTTC
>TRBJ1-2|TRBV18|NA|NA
CASSPQGVDYGYTF
TGTGCCAGCTCACCACAGGGAGTCGACTATGGCTACACCTTC
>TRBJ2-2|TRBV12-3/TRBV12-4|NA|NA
CASGLFGELFF
TGTGCCAGCGGGCTCTTCGGGGAGCTGTTTTTT
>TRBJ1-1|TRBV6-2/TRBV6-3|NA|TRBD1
CASSSRTGRNTEAFF
TGTGCCAGCAGCTCTCGGACAGGCCGGAACACTGAAGCTTTCTTT
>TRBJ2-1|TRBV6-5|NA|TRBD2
CASGLAGGYNEQFF
TGTGCCAGCGGATTAGCGGGGGGTTACAATGAGCAGTTCTTC
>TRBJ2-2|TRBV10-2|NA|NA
CASRATNTGELFF
TGCGCCAGCAGGGCGACGAACACCGGGGAGCTGTTTTTT
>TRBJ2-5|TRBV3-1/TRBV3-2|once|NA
CASSQVAETQYF
TGTGCCAGCAGCCAAGTGGCGGAGACCCAGTACTTC
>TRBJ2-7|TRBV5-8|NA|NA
CASSSLMTASLSYEQYF
TGTGCCAGCAGCTCCCTCATGACGGCGTCTTTATCCTACGAGCAGTACTTC
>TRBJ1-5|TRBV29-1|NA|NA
CSVEDNWDYSNQPQHF
TGCAGCGTTGAAGATAATTGGGATTATAGCAATCAGCCCCAGCATTTT
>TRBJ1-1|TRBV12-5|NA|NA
CASGLGQGLAEAFF
TGTGCTAGTGGTTTAGGGCAGGGACTTGCTGAAGCTTTCTTT
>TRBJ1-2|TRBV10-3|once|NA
CAISESGGSDYGYTF
TGTGCCATCAGTGAGTCGGGGGGATCGGACTATGGCTACACCTTC
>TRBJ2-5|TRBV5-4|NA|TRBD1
CASSPTGVETQYF
TGTGCCAGCAGCCCGACAGGGGTGGAGACCCAGTACTTC
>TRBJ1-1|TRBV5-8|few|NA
CASSLESGWGTEAFF
TGTGCCAGCAGCTTGGAGTCAGGGTGGGGCACTGAAGCTTTCTTT
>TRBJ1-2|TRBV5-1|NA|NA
CASSMIGGENNYGYTF
TGCGCCAGCAGCATGATTGGGGGGGAAAATAACTATGGCTACACCTTC
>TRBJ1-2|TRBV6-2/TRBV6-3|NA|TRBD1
CASSSSSGTGRGYGYTF
TGTGCCAGCAGTTCTAGCTCCGGGACAGGGAGAGGTTATGGCTACACCTTC
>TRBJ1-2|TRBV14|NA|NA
CASSQPTPGGSYGYTF
TGTGCCAGCAGCCAACCAACCCCCGGGGGAAGCTATGGCTACACCTTC
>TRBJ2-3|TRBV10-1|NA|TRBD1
CASSTGETQYF
TGCGCCAGCAGTACAGGGGAGACGCAGTATTTT
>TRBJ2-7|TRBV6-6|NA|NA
CASSYGGRGDEQYF
TGTGCCAGCAGTTACGGGGGGCGCGGGGACGAGCAGTACTTC
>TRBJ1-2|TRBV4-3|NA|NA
CASSQDQLNYGYTF
TGCGCCAGCAGCCAAGATCAACTTAACTATGGCTACACCTTC
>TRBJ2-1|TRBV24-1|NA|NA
CATSDLPGTGTYNEQFF
TGTGCCACCAGTGACCTCCCGGGGACTGGAACCTACAATGAGCAGTTCTTC
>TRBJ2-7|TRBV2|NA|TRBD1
CASKRPGQGYEQYF
TGTGCCAGCAAAAGGCCGGGACAGGGTTACGAGCAGTACTTC